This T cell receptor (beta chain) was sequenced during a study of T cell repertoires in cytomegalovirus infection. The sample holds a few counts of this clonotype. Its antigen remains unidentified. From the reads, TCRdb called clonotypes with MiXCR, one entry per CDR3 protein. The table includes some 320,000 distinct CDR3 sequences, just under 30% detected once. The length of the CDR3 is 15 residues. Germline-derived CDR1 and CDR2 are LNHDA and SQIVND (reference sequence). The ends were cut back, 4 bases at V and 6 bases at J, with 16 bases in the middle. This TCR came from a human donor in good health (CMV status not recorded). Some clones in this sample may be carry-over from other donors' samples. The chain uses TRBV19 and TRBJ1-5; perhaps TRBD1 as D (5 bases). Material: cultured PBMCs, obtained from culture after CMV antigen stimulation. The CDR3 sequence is CASSSRQGRTQPQHF. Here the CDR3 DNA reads TGTGCCAGTAGTAGCCGGCAGGGTAGGACTCAGCCCCAGCATTTT.